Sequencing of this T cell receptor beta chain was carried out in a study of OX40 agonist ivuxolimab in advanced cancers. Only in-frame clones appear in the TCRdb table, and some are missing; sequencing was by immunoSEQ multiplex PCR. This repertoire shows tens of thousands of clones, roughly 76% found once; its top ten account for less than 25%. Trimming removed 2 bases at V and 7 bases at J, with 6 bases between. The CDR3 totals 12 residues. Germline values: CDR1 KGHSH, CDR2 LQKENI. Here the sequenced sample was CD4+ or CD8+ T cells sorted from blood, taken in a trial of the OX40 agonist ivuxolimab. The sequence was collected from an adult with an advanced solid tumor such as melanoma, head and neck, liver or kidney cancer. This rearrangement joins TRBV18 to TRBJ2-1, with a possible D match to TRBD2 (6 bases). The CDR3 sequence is CASSPGGNEQFF. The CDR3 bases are TGTGCCAGCTCACCAGGGGGGAATGAGCAGTTCTTC. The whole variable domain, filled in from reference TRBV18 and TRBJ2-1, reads NAGVMQNPRHLVRRRGQEARLRCSPMKGHSHVYWYRQLPEEGLKFMVYLQKENIIDESGMPKERFSAEFPKEGPSILRIQQVVRGDSAAYFCASSPGGNEQFFGPGTRLTVL.